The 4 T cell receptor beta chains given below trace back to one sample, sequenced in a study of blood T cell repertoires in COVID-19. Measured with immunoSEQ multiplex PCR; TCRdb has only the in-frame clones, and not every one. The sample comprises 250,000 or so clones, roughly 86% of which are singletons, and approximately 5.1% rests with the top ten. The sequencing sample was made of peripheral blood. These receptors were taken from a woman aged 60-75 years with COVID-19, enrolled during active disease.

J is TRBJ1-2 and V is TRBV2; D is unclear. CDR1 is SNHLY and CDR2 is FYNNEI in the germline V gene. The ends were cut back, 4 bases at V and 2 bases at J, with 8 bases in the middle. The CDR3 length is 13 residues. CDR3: CASSVRENYGYTF. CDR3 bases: TGTGCCAGCAGTGTGAGGGAAAACTATGGCTACACCTTC. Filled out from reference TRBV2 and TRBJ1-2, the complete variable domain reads EPEVTQTPSHQVTQMGQEVILRCVPISNHLYFYWYRQILGQKVEFLVSFYNNEISEKSEIFDDQFSVERPDGSNFTLKIRSTKLEDSAMYFCASSVRENYGYTFGSGTRLTVV.

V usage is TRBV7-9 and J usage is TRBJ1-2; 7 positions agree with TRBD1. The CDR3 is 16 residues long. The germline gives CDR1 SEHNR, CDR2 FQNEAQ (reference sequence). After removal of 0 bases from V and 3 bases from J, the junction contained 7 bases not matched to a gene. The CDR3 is CASSLALGGGDYGYTF. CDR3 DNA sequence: TGTGCCAGCAGCTTAGCCCTAGGGGGCGGCGACTATGGCTACACCTTC.

This CDR3 reads CASTPERDIYEQYF. Written as DNA, the CDR3 is TGTGCCAGCACCCCAGAGCGGGACATCTACGAGCAGTACTTC. The chain recombines TRBV28 with TRBJ2-7; a possible D gene is TRBD2 (7 bases). The CDR3 is 14 amino acids. Germline V CDR1 and CDR2: MDHEN, SYDVKM. The ends were cut back, 7 bases at V and 3 bases at J, with 16 bases in the middle.

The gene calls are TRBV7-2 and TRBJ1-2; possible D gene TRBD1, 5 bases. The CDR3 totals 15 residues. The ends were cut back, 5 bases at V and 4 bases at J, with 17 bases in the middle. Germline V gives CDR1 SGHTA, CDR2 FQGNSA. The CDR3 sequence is CASSPRGGDTYGYTF. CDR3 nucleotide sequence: TGTGCCAGCAGCCCCCGGGGAGGGGATACCTATGGCTACACCTTC.